This TCR beta chain was sequenced in a study of blood T cell repertoires in COVID-19. Study-level information: Samples of COVID-19 (acute and convalescent) were obtained from the United States, Italy and Spain. T cells, B-cell-depleted T cells, or PBMCs supplied cDNA or gDNA.

Assay used: immunoSEQ multiplex PCR; TCRdb lists only in-frame clones, some missing. The sample includes about 49,000 clones, roughly 90% of them seen just once. J lost 2 bases, V lost 2 bases, and 1 base had no gene match. The CDR3 length is 16 residues. Looked up from germline, CDR1 is SGDLS and CDR2 is YYNGEE. The TCR comes from a man of 80 years or more with acute or convalescent COVID-19. The chain links TRBV9 to TRBJ2-5; 15 bases align to TRBD2. Sequencing used peripheral blood. The CDR3 loop reads CASSVGTSGGQETQYF. CDR3 in DNA: TGTGCCAGCAGCGTCGGGACTAGCGGGGGGCAAGAGACCCAGTACTTC.